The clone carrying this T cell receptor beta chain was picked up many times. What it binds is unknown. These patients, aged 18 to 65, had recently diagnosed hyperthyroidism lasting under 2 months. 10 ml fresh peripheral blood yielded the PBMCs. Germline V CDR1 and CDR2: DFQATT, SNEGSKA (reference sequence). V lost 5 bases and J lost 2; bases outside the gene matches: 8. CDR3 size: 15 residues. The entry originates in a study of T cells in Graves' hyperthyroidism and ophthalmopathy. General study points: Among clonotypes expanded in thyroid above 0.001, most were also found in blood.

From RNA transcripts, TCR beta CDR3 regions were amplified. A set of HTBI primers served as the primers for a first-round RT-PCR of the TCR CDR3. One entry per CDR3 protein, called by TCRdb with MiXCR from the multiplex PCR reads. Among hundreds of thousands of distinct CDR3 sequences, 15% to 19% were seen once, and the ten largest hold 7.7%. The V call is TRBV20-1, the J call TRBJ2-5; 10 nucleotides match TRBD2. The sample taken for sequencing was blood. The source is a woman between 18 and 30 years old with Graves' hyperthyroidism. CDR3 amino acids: CSADTSGAPQETQYF. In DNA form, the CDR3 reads TGCAGTGCTGACACTAGCGGGGCCCCTCAAGAGACCCAGTACTTC.